This T cell receptor beta chain is from a study of T-cell reconstitution after alpha-beta-depleted transplantation in children. TCRbeta library construction was performed incorporating unique molecular identifiers. Using its own MiXCR run on the PCR reads, TCRdb lists one record per CDR3 protein. The sample yields under 85,000 distinct CDR3 sequences, 18% seen once. As concerns this clonotype: This could be a read error, since a much larger clone is one nucleotide away.

Germline values: CDR1 WSHSY, CDR2 SAAADI. This CDR3 spans 15 amino acids. This rearrangement joins TRBV10-2 to TRBJ2-7, with D possibly being TRBD2 (5 bases). The specimen was PBMCs, mostly from graft donor cells, collected 360 days after TCRalphabeta/CD19-depleted stem cell transplant. The sequence was obtained from a male patient between 2 and 10 years old who had a stem cell transplant for acute lymphoblastic leukemia, so the T cells may come from the graft donor. CDR3 loop: CASSKSSGKRYEQYF. CDR3 nucleotides: TGCGCCAGCAGTAAGTCAAGCGGCAAACGTTACGAGCAGTACTTC.